This T cell receptor beta chain emerged from a study of cytomegalovirus exposure and HLA in healthy donors (dated by TCRdb to the late 2010s). Broadly, across the study: An earlier analysis of under 600 of the donors reported more than 250 Gb of sequence data and 120 million or so unique TCR beta sequences from some 180 million T cells. HLA typing included class I and class II loci at four-digit resolution. Typing coverage varied by locus: roughly 620-640 donors for A, B, C, DRB1 and DQB1; approximately 560 for DQA1; 606 for DPA1; under 490 for DPB1. Because of strong linkage in the cohort, roughly five DR-DQ haplotypes were treated as single units for association and clustering. To predict cytomegalovirus infection status, the study combined high-throughput TCR immunosequencing, statistical association of individual TCRs with disease status, and machine learning. Of the approximately 400 genotyped donors, approximately 82% fell in the genetic ancestry cluster associated with self-reported Caucasian donors. Every repertoire in the discovery cohort had been generated on one and the same sequencing platform. Genome-wide SNP genotypes for about 65% of the roughly 700 donors were used in a later genetic analysis, which treated that subset as a discovery cohort. Donor age, sex, ethnicity and CMV serostatus were compiled alongside the repertoire data. Rather than drawing on any new phenotypic data, the later analysis identified candidate immune exposures from TCR beta sequences and the way those sequences occurred across donors. The study aimed to test whether signatures of past pathogen exposure could be identified by cataloging public T cell receptors. In addition to the first cohort of roughly 700 subjects, a separate validation cohort of about 120 different subjects was used. Roughly 300 gigabases of sequencing data and 70 million to 100 million unique TCR sequences made up an early release that covered several hundred HLA-typed donors. The study used immunosequencing to profile the T cell repertoires of 600 to 850 subjects and linked those repertoires to cytomegalovirus serostatus. A later analysis re-examined previously published TCR beta repertoires from 600 to 700 donors and added high-resolution HLA genotyping to investigate patterns of TCR occurrence. Across 398 genotyped donors of the cohort, an average of about 240,000 unique TCR beta nucleotide sequences per donor were sequenced, and 15% to 20% of those sequences were non-productive. To decide whether each TCR beta V gene segment behaved as functional or pseudogenic, an earlier analysis of over 500 of the donors relied on high-throughput TCR beta sequencing. What the authors observed across the whole study: Most TCR sequences were observed very rarely across donors, whereas some public TCRs were present in many individuals. The classifier was reported to diagnose cytomegalovirus status with high specificity and sensitivity in both the original cohort and the validation cohort. CMV serostatus was the only immune exposure information available for the cohort. In the study, some 160 TCR beta chains were listed as associated with cytomegalovirus. Strong co-occurrence of HLA alleles, especially DR and DQ, made assigning TCR associations to individual alleles difficult. A cluster of highly shared sequence variants was judged likely to be a technical artifact of the sequencing pipeline. Most CMV-associated TCR beta chains appeared to be HLA-restricted in a later analysis, and the HLA associations seemed to be driven largely by CMV exposure. The presence/absence analyses assumed that sequencing depth was roughly uniform across donors, and that assumption may not be true. HLA typing was unavailable for some donors at each locus, so association tests used only the typed subset. According to the authors, the approach could potentially be generalized to other disease states and immunological phenotypes. According to a later analysis, TCR association rates differed among HLA loci, with DRB1 alleles showing the most associated TCRs and HLA-C alleles showing the fewest. A few of the identified cytomegalovirus-associated TCR beta chains were confirmed in vitro to be specific for cytomegalovirus antigens. In a later analysis, several top co-occurrence clusters were reported to appear linked to parvovirus B19, influenza, CMV and Epstein-Barr virus. In this cohort, only TCR beta chains were sequenced, and detectable features were limited by the absence of alpha or paired-chain data. Correlated functional status among segregating V segments might be attributable to linkage disequilibrium, but an unknown experimental factor could not be ruled out. V-gene and J-gene trimming of TCR beta chains was associated with a missense DCLRE1C variant in a later genetic analysis, and the association was replicated in an independent cohort. A later analysis associated about 17,000 TCR beta sequences with specific HLA alleles at a false discovery rate of 0.05. In a later analysis, HLA-associated TCR beta chains showed more clonal expansion and lower generation probabilities than non-associated chains that were equally common. A further reported finding was that TCR beta sequences accurately predicted the HLA-A and HLA-B alleles for most subjects in the first cohort. Because counts were too low, about 17 rarely observed V segments, including chromosome 9 orphons, were excluded from the earlier analysis of 587 of the donors. An earlier analysis of some 560 of the donors showed that most TCR beta V segments appeared in productive rearrangements either about 87% or about 30% of the time, which broadly matched IMGT annotations. Some IMGT-functional V segments, including TRBV6-2 and TRBV6-3, could not be distinguished by the 87-base-pair reads and were therefore excluded. A later genetic analysis reported fewer N-insertions in productive TCRs among donors in an Asian-associated ancestry cluster than the roughly 670-donor mean.

As regards this clone: There is no known antigen for this receptor. No much larger clonotype is one base removed from it; base qualities were not supplied.

The CDR3 runs 15 residues from the cysteine to the phenylalanine. This entry keeps only the CDR3 DNA: 45 bases, framed from base 1. As encoded in the germline V gene (reference sequence), CDR1 is MNHEY while CDR2 is SMNVEV. Trimming takes 6 bases off V and 2 bases off J; junction bases not matched to a gene: 10. The cohort comprised around 690 healthy bone marrow donors. Cohort members were all nominally healthy when sampled, although unrecorded immune exposures were likely present. The donor was CMV seronegative and belonged to the group of under 400 seronegative cohort members. Each donor provided a peripheral blood sample, and peripheral blood mononuclear cells were used for TCR beta sequencing. Genomic DNA extraction from the blood cell samples was performed with the Qiagen DNeasy Blood Extraction Kit. Libraries were prepared through the immunoSEQ multiplex PCR assay. For the multiplex PCR, a mixture combining 60 forward primers for TCR Vbeta segments and 13 reverse primers for TCR Jbeta segments was used. A multiplex PCR assay on genomic DNA amplified the CDR3 region of rearranged TCR beta genes. The amplified TCR beta libraries were sequenced on the Illumina HiSeq System as 87-base-pair reads. As for the authors' bioinformatics: A later analysis counted approximately 74 million unique TCR beta chains across the 600 to 850 repertoires, and 10 million to 12 million of these chains were shared by at least two donors. Raw reads were error-corrected and collapsed into unique sequences with a nearest-neighbor algorithm that merged closely related sequences to remove PCR and sequencing errors. V, D and J gene segments were assigned by aligning CDR3 sequences to IMGT reference sequences. For a sequence to be retained, a match of at least six nucleotides to both a V gene segment and a J gene segment was required. Rearrangements were called productive when the CDR3 lacked stop codons and stayed in frame with V and J; all others were non-productive. Following IMGT convention, CDR3 was defined as the stretch from the second conserved V-encoded cysteine to the conserved J-encoded phenylalanine. In an earlier analysis of 587 of the donors, sequences lacking an unambiguous match to a single V gene segment were excluded. An earlier analysis of under 750 of the donors called V segments functional above 56.7% productive rearrangements and segregating when the between-donor standard deviation exceeded 5%. To diagnose cytomegalovirus status from the catalog of TCR beta chain sequences, a statistical classification framework was built. In a later analysis, V and J genes were assigned by comparing TCR nucleotide sequences against IMGT/GENE-DB human TR gene sequences. Using the TCRdist pipeline, a later analysis assigned CDR3 sequences along with most-parsimonious VDJ recombination scenarios. In a later analysis, each TCR beta chain was defined by its CDR3 amino acid sequence together with its V-gene family, and reads without a unique V-gene family were excluded. To address suspected cross-contamination and a sequencing artifact, a later analysis removed around 600 highly shared, low-generation-probability nucleotide sequences. In a later analysis, a clonal expansion index was calculated for each public chain from normalized within-repertoire ranks of inferred template counts. In a later analysis, generation probabilities were computed using a VDJ recombination model fitted to out-of-frame rearrangements, and the results were checked against IGoR. In a later analysis, TCR-TCR, TCR-HLA and TCR-CMV co-occurrence was scored with hypergeometric tests, and a repertoire-size bias correction was applied to TCR pairs. False discovery rates were estimated in a later analysis by permuting HLA or CMV assignments 20 times. In a later analysis, co-occurring TCRs were grouped using DBSCAN, and TCRdist sequence similarity was added for clustering within HLA-allele-positive subsets. Co-occurrence clustering excluded repertoires with fewer than 30,000 or more than 120,000 public chains, plus five with anomalous nucleotide sharing. TCRdb obtained this table from immuneACCESS and retained in-frame rearrangements with V and J assigned. These tables miss some clones; where compared with another copy, unresolved V genes account for less than half of the shortfall, and the remainder is unexplained. The D gene and trimming were derived from the DNA, and the V and J assignments and clone size from that table. The sample table shows hundreds of thousands of clones, and over 85% are seen once. 2% to 3% of the sample goes to the ten largest clones.

Here the chain combines TRBV27 and TRBJ2-7; TRBD1 lines up with 7 middle nucleotides. The source material was PBMCs. This TCR derives from a woman younger than 35 in good health and CMV-seronegative. This receptor has the CDR3 CASRADREAPYEQYF. In nucleotide form, the sequence is TGTGCCAGCAGGGCCGACAGGGAAGCCCCCTACGAGCAGTACTTC.